The present T cell receptor beta chain was sequenced within a study of control samples from healthy donors and cancer patients. Assay used: immunoSEQ multiplex PCR; TCRdb lists only in-frame clones, some missing. The profile covers around 150,000 clones, with around nine tenths appearing a single time and approximately 12% taken by the ten largest. V shed 5 bases, J shed 2 bases, and the junction held 10 bases outside the gene matches. Germline V gene data show CDR1 as MNHEY and CDR2 as SVGEGT. This CDR3 has 16 residues. This receptor was taken from a man aged 25 to 45 in good health. The chain has TRBV6-2 or TRBV6-3 and TRBJ2-7; TRBD1 matches 9 bases. The specimen was blood. CDR3 in amino acids: CASSQIPGQGAYEQYF. The CDR3, as DNA: TGTGCCAGCAGTCAGATTCCGGGACAGGGAGCCTACGAGCAGTACTTC.